The T cell receptor beta chain under discussion was sequenced for a study of T cell clonality in common variable immunodeficiency. For at least one year, all CVID subjects received replacement immunoglobulin. CVID subjects were neither ill nor on immunomodulatory or immunosuppressive medication at sampling. Comment on this clone: Its specificity is not known.

Profiled with immunoSEQ multiplex PCR; TCRdb holds only in-frame clones, not every one. The sample yields tens of thousands of clones, without any singletons. Whole-study findings and limits: CVID subjects showed higher TCRbeta clonality than healthy controls. Patient heterogeneity in the CVID cohort limited correlations between repertoire features and clinical complications. In common variable immunodeficiency, TCR beta chains reportedly carried fewer deletions and N-nucleotide insertions.

This receptor was obtained from a human donor with common variable immunodeficiency. Sequencing used peripheral blood mononuclear cells.

CDR3 DNA (partial): TGTGCCAGTACGGGGACTAGCGGGCCATTGGCCTACAATGAG. Residues: CASTGTSGPLAYNE. The CDR3 in full is CASTGTSGPLAYNEQFF. The chain carries TRBV19 and TRBJ2-1; 12 positions agree with TRBD2. The CDR3 end falls 3 residues outside the read, so it is completed with the germline J gene. Germline CDR1 and CDR2: LNHDA and SQIVND (reference sequence). This CDR3 comprises 17 residues. J lost 2 bases, V lost 7 bases, and 9 bases had no gene match.